The source of this TCR beta chain is a study of CD8 T cells in ankylosing spondylitis. V shed 3 bases and J shed 11 bases, with 13 bases lying between them. CDR1 LNHDA and CDR2 SQIVND come from the germline V gene (reference sequence). This CDR3 has 12 amino acids. Study results and caveats: Reported data indicate significant enrichment of disease-linked clones within matched ankylosing spondylitis synovial fluid.

In this sample, this clonotype turned up many times. Its cognate antigen is unknown. TCRdb called the 5' RACE reads again in MiXCR, with one record for every CDR3 protein. The sample comprises 200,000 to 300,000 distinct CDR3 sequences, roughly 10% of which are singletons, and about 2.5% rests with the top ten. Sequenced input: blood, either unsorted or a sorted T cell fraction (not recorded which). The TCR originated in a male donor with ankylosing spondylitis or in good health (not recorded which). The chain uses TRBV19 and TRBJ1-1, with D uncertain. The CDR3 DNA reads TGTGCCAGTAGTATTGTAGGTCGGCGGGCTTTCTTT. Protein product: CASSIVGRRAFF.